Below are 13 T cell receptor beta chains sequenced from a single sample in a study of blood T cell repertoires in COVID-19. Some clones are missing from TCRdb's copy, which holds only in-frame ones; the method was immunoSEQ multiplex PCR. This sample has approximately 300,000 clones, with about 82% found just once. The material sequenced was peripheral blood. The receptor set was obtained from a woman aged 45-65 years with acute or convalescent COVID-19.

J is TRBJ2-7 and V is TRBV28; 10 bases are shared with TRBD1. Germline-derived CDR1 and CDR2 are MDHEN and SYDVKM. This CDR3 comprises 15 residues. The ends lost 7 bases at V and 5 bases at J; junction bases unmatched: 11. For the CDR3, the DNA is TGTGCCAGCACCCCGACCGGGACAGGGGCCCACGAGCAGTACTTC. Its translation: CASTPTGTGAHEQYF.

The genes are TRBV7-9 and TRBJ2-1; no reliable D call. The CDR3 length is 15 residues. Between the trimmed V and J ends, which lost 7 bases and 0 bases, there was a span of 13 bases. Germline V gene data show CDR1 as SEHNR and CDR2 as FQNEAQ (reference sequence). The CDR3 is CASTEARYSYNEQFF. The DNA for the CDR3 is TGTGCCAGCACCGAAGCGCGTTACTCCTACAATGAGCAGTTCTTC.

The chain has TRBV7-9 and TRBJ2-4, with a weak D call TRBD2 (6 bases). The germline V gene encodes CDR1 SEHNR and CDR2 FQNEAQ (reference sequence). Trimming cost V 5 bases and J 11 bases, with 19 bases left between them. The CDR3 loop spans 14 amino acids. Here the CDR3 DNA reads TGTGCCAGCAGCCCGGGACCCGTGGAGGGAGTTCAGTACTTC. Translated, it gives CASSPGPVEGVQYF.

This chain connects TRBV27 to TRBJ1-3; D may be TRBD1 (6 bases). Germline V lookup: CDR1 MNHEY, CDR2 SMNVEV (reference sequence). Trimming took 6 bases from V and 0 from J, leaving 12 bases between them. This CDR3 has 15 amino acids. CDR3 region: CASSAQGSSGNTIYF. The CDR3, as DNA: TGTGCCAGCAGCGCGCAGGGGAGCTCTGGAAACACCATATATTTT.

The chain combines TRBV11-2 with TRBJ2-1, with 14 nucleotides matching TRBD2. Germline V CDR1 and CDR2: SGHAT, FQNNGV. V lost 9 bases, J lost 2 bases, and 9 bases stayed unmatched. This CDR3 region has 17 residues. Here the CDR3 DNA reads TGTGCCAGGGGATCCGGGACTAGCGGGAGCGCCTACAATGAGCAGTTCTTC. As protein: CARGSGTSGSAYNEQFF.

The chain has TRBV7-9 and TRBJ2-3, with 7 bases matching TRBD1. The germline V gene has CDR1 SEHNR and CDR2 FQNEAQ (reference sequence). The CDR3 has 12 residues. With 10 bases clipped from V and 2 bases from J, the junction kept 3 bases outside the gene matches. CDR3 sequence: CAIGGYTDTQYF. Here the CDR3 DNA reads TGTGCCATAGGGGGCTACACAGATACGCAGTATTTT. Combining the CDR3 with reference TRBV7-9 and TRBJ2-3 gives the whole variable domain DTGVSQNPRHKITKRGQNVTFRCDPISEHNRLYWYRQTLGQGPEFLTYFQNEAQLEKSRLLSDRFSAERPKGSFSTLEIQRTEQGDSAMYLCAIGGYTDTQYFGPGTRLTVL.

The CDR3 DNA is TGTGCCAGCAGCAAAGATTGGTGTAGCTATGGCTACACCTTC. Amino acids: CASSKDWCSYGYTF. The chain has TRBV21-1 and TRBJ1-2. TRBV21-1 is a listed pseudogene. The CDR3 spans 14 residues.

The chain is built from TRBV6-4 and TRBJ2-2; 8 bases agree with TRBD2. The CDR3 has 15 residues. Trimming took 6 bases from V and 5 from J; bases not matched to a gene: 8. Germline assignment: CDR1 MRHNA and CDR2 SNTAGT. CDR3 coding DNA: TGTGCCAGCAGAGCCAGCGGGAGTCAGACCGGGGAGCTGTTTTTT. Translating gives CASRASGSQTGELFF.

For the CDR3, the DNA is TGTGCCAGCAGTTCCCCCACGGGAGGGCCCAGCGGAAACACCATATATTTT. Translated, it gives CASSSPTGGPSGNTIYF. The J gene is TRBJ1-3, the V gene TRBV27, with D unresolved. Trimming took off 4 bases at V and 4 bases at J, with 20 bases between the two ends. Germline V lookup: CDR1 MNHEY, CDR2 SMNVEV (reference sequence). This CDR3 region has 17 residues.

The CDR3 DNA is TGTGCCAGTAGTTCCCACAACTACAGGGGTAGCTACGAGCAGTACTTC. Protein sequence: CASSSHNYRGSYEQYF. This rearrangement joins TRBV19 to TRBJ2-7; 7 nucleotides line up with TRBD1. This CDR3 comprises 16 residues. Per the germline V gene, CDR1 is LNHDA and CDR2 is SQIVND (reference sequence). The junction had 13 bases not matched to a gene; V was cut back by 5 bases and J by 3 bases.

This chain joins TRBV7-6 and TRBJ2-1; D may be TRBD2 (5 bases). Trimming shortened V by 7 bases and J by 6 bases, and 16 bases separated the two germline ends. Looked up from germline, CDR1 is SGHVS and CDR2 is FNYEAQ. This CDR3 has 14 residues. CDR3 residues: CASTPGLRVNEQFF. In nucleotides, the CDR3 is TGTGCCAGCACCCCTGGACTGCGGGTCAATGAGCAGTTCTTC.

This clone appeared once. The rearrangement links TRBV29-1 to TRBJ1-1; TRBD1 aligns across 9 bases. Trimming took 4 bases from V and 7 from J; bases not matched to a gene: 13. The CDR3 extends over 15 amino acids. Germline CDR1 is SQVTM and CDR2 is ANQGSEA. The CDR3 reads CSVGGVGTGPYEAFF. For the CDR3, the DNA is TGCAGCGTTGGGGGGGTAGGGACAGGGCCTTATGAAGCTTTCTTT.

The table lists this clone with a count of one. This chain joins TRBV16 and TRBJ2-3; the D gene is possibly TRBD1 (5 bases). The CDR3 length is 13 residues. Germline assignment: CDR1 KGHSY and CDR2 FQNENV. Trimming left V 7 bases short and J 2 bases short, with 10 bases between. The CDR3 DNA reads as TGTGCCAGCAACAGGCAGGACACAGATACGCAGTATTTT. Translated, it gives CASNRQDTDTQYF. Complete variable domain (other parts from reference TRBV16 and TRBJ2-3): GEEVAQTPKHLVRGEGQKAKLYCAPIKGHSYVFWYQQVLKNEFKFLISFQNENVFDETGMPKERFSAKCLPNSPCSLEIQATKLEDSAVYFCASNRQDTDTQYFGPGTRLTVL.